This TCR beta chain was identified during a study of T cells in tuberculosis. Libraries were prepared by immunoSEQ multiplex PCR; TCRdb keeps only in-frame clonotypes and omits some of them. The sample consists of approximately 58,000 clones, 88% of them appearing once. Cells were sorted from thawed PBMC rested overnight and stained with GMM-loaded CD1B tetramer, viability dye and anti-CD3. The lipid loaded on the CD1B tetramers was C32 glucose monomycolate from Rhodococcus equi. Tetramer-sorted PBMC had been CD14 monocyte-depleted before freezing. The source is an adult woman with latent tuberculosis. The sequenced material came from CD1b-GMM tetramer-negative cells sorted from PBMCs.

The CDR3 nucleotides are TGTGCCAGCAGTTACCGACAGGTCACTGAAGCTTTCTTT. The encoded protein is CASSYRQVTEAFF. The chain couples TRBV6-5 to TRBJ1-1, with a weak D call TRBD1 (6 bases). This CDR3 comprises 13 residues. The ends were cut back, 2 bases at V and 4 bases at J, with 8 bases in the middle. Germline CDR1 MNHEY, CDR2 SVGAGI.